This T cell receptor (beta chain) was observed in a study of blood T cell repertoires in COVID-19 (dated by TCRdb to the early 2020s). Looking at the study overall: The collaborator samples originated in the United States, Italy and Spain and spanned the acute and convalescent phases of COVID-19. The material from the prospective study consisted of cDNA or gDNA derived from T cells, B-cell-depleted T cells, or PBMCs. The dataset comprised deeply sampled blood TCRbeta repertoires from subjects exposed to, actively infected with, or recovered from COVID-19. The repertoires were released in a freely available public database meant as a resource for research on the immune response to SARS-CoV-2. The samples were drawn from two sources: the first 160 participants of the ongoing ImmuneRACE study, and over 1,000 subjects contributed by 6 global collaborators. The sample metadata nearly always contained a de-identified subject ID, COVID-19 status, age in years and sex. Where available, HLA class I and class II types were taken from metadata supplied by the sample provider and were not determined by assay-based typing.

V and J lose 6 bases and 5 bases, and a span of 19 bases separates them. Based on the germline V gene, the CDR1 and CDR2 sequences are KGHSH and LQKENI. The CDR3, cysteine through phenylalanine, is 15 amino acids long. Only CDR3 DNA remains: 45 bases, in frame from the first base. Whole blood was collected in K2EDTA tubes by collaborating institutions according to the institutions' own protocols. Collaborator samples were shipped for TCRbeta analysis as frozen whole blood, isolated PBMCs, or DNA extracted from either sample type. TCRbeta CDR3 regions were amplified from genomic DNA by means of the immunoSEQ Assay, a bias-controlled multiplex PCR. On the authors' methods: Nucleated cell counts per sample were estimated from amplification of reference gene primers within the assay. To quantify the absolute abundance of each unique TCRbeta CDR3 rearrangement, sequence reads were collapsed and filtered. For each sample, productive Simpson clonality was calculated as the square root of Simpson's diversity index across productive rearrangements. The source is immuneACCESS, and TCRdb retained only in-frame sequences with V and J called. Part of the clones is not carried over; for the studies checked, unresolved V genes explain less than half of this, and the remainder is unexplained. D and trimming come from the DNA, and the V and J calls and clone size come from that table. The sample table lists around 150,000 clones, less than 85% of them with a count of one. The ten largest clones represent over 7.5% of the sample.

With regard to this clone: It has no known antigen specificity. The sample holds no much larger clone one base away, and base qualities are not on file.

Summary of the overall study and its limitations: The amount of clinical and demographic metadata varied by source and participant and was provided uncurated.

The sequence was obtained from a woman older than 75 in a cohort sampled during active or convalescent COVID-19. The sequence links TRBV18 to TRBJ2-5; too little of a D gene remains to name it. Specimen: peripheral blood. Here is the DNA: TGTGCCAGCTCGGTGGCTGGCGGCCGGGTCGAGACCCAGTACTTC. Its translation reads: CASSVAGGRVETQYF.